This T cell receptor (beta chain) was captured in a study of blood T cell repertoires in COVID-19. Across the whole study: Material from acute and convalescent COVID-19 was sourced from the United States, Italy and Spain. T cells, B-cell-depleted T cells, or PBMCs provided the cDNA or gDNA that served as material.

Sequenced by immunoSEQ multiplex PCR; TCRdb stores in-frame clones only, minus some. The sample records over 100,000 clones, 81% being singletons. This CDR3 is 14 amino acids long. Trimming cost V 1 base and J 6 bases, with 12 bases left between them. Germline V CDR1 and CDR2: SEHNR, FQNEAQ (reference sequence). The sequence came from a woman in her fifties or sixties with active or convalescent COVID-19. The sequenced sample consisted of peripheral blood. V and J are TRBV7-9 and TRBJ1-1, with D possibly matching TRBD1 (5 bases). The CDR3 sequence is CASSLDGANPEAFF. CDR3 bases: TGTGCCAGCAGCTTAGATGGGGCTAATCCTGAAGCTTTCTTT.